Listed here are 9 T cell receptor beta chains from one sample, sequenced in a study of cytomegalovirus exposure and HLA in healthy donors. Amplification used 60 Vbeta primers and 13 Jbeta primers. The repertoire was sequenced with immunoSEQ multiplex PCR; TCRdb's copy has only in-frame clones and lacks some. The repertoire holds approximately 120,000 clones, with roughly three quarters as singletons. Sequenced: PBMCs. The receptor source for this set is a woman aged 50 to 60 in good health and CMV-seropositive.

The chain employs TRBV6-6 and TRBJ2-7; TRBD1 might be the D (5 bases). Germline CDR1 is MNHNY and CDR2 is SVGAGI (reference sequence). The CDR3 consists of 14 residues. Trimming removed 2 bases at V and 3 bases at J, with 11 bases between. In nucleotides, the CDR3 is TGTGCCAGCAGTTACCCAGGGTTCCGCTACGAGCAGTACTTC. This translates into CASSYPGFRYEQYF.

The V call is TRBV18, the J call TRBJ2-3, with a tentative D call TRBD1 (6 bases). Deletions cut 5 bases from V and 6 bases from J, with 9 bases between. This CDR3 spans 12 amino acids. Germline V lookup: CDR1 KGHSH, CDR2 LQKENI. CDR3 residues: CASSATGDTQYF. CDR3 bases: TGTGCCAGCTCAGCAACAGGGGATACGCAGTATTTT.

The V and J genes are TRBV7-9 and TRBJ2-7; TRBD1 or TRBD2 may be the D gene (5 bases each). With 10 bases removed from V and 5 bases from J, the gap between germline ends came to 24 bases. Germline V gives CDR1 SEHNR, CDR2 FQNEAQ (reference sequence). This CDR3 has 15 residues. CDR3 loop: CATRATGLAGHEQYF. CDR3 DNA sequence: TGTGCCACCAGGGCCACTGGGCTCGCGGGCCACGAGCAGTACTTC.

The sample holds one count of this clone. The CDR3 region is CASSASGGRRQPQHF. The CDR3 DNA follows: TGTGCCAGTAGTGCTTCCGGGGGGAGACGGCAGCCCCAGCATTTT. The J gene is TRBJ1-5, the V gene TRBV19, with D perhaps TRBD1 (5 bases). Per the germline V gene, CDR1 is LNHDA and CDR2 is SQIVND (reference sequence). V was cut by 5 bases and J by 7 bases, with 18 bases left in between. The CDR3 runs to 15 residues.

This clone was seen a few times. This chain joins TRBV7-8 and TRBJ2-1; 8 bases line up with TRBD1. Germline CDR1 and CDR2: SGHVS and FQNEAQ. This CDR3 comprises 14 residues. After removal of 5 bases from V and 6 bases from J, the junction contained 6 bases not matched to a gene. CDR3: CASSLWTGLNEQFF. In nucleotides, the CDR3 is TGTGCCAGCAGCCTCTGGACAGGGCTCAATGAGCAGTTCTTC.

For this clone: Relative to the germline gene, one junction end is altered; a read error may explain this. CDR3 sequence: CASSLRNRASNNEQFF. The CDR3 region has the DNA TGTGCCAGCAGCTTGAGGAACAGGGCCTCCAACAATGAGCAGTTCTTC. The chain has TRBV5-4 and TRBJ2-1, with a weak D call TRBD1 (6 bases). The CDR3 is made up of 16 amino acids. Germline-derived CDR1 and CDR2 are SGHNT and YYREEE (reference sequence). The variable domain in full, with the rest retrieved from reference TRBV5-4 and TRBJ2-1, is ETGVTQSPTHLIKTRGQQVTLRCSSQSGHNTVSWYQQALGQGPQFIFQYYREEENGRGNFPPRFSGLQFPNYSSELNVNALELDDSALYLCASSLRNRASNNEQFFGPGTRLTVL.

The chain's CDR3 is CASSLAGGGSDTQYF. CDR3 in DNA: TGTGCCAGCAGCTTAGCGGGAGGGGGATCAGATACGCAGTATTTT. The chain employs TRBV11-3 and TRBJ2-3; 8 bases fit TRBD2. The CDR3 is 15 amino acids. Unmatched junction bases numbered 4, after V lost 1 base and J lost 4 bases. CDR1 is SGHNT and CDR2 is YENEEA in the germline V gene.

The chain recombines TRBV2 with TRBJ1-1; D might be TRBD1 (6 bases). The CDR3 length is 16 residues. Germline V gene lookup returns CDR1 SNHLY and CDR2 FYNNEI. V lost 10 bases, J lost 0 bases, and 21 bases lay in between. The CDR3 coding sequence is TGTGCCACCCGAGGGACAAATAGGGGCGTGAACACTGAAGCTTTCTTT. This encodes CATRGTNRGVNTEAFF.

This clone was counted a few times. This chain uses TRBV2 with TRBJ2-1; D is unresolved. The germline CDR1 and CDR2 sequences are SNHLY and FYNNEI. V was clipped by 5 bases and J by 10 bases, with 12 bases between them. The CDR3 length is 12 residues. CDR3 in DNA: TGTGCCAGCAGTATTGACTTGGTAGAGCAGTTCTTC. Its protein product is CASSIDLVEQFF.